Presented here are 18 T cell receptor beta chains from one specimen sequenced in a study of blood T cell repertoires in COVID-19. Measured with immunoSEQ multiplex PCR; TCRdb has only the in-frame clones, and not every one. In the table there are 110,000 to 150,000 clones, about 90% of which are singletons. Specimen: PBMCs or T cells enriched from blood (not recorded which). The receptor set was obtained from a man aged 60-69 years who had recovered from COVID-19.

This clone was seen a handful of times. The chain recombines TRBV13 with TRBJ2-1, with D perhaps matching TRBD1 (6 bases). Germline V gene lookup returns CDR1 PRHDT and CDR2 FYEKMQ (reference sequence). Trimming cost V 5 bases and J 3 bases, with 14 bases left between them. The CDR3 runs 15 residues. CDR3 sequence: CASSPSGQYYNEQFF. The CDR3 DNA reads TGTGCCAGCAGCCCCTCGGGACAATACTACAATGAGCAGTTCTTC. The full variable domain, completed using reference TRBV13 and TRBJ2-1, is AAGVIQSPRHLIKEKRETATLKCYPIPRHDTVYWYQQGPGQDPQFLISFYEKMQSDKGSIPDRFSAQQFSDYHSELNMSSLELGDSALYFCASSPSGQYYNEQFFGPGTRLTVL.

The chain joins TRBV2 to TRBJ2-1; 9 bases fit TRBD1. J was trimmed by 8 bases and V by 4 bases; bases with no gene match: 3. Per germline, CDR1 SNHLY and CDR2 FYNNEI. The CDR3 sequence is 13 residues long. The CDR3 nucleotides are TGTGCCAGCAGTGTGGACAGGGGTGATGAGCAGTTCTTC. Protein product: CASSVDRGDEQFF.

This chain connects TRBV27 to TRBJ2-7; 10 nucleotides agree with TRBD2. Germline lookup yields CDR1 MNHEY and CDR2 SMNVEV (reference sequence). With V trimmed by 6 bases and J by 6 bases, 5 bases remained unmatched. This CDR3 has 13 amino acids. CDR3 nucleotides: TGTGCCAGCAGAGGACTAGCGGCCGCCGAGCAGTACTTC. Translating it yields CASRGLAAAEQYF.

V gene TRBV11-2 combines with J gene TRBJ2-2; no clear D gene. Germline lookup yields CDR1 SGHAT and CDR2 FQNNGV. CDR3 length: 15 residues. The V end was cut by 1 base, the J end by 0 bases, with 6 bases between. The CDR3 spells CASSLGSTNTGELFF. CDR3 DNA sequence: TGTGCCAGCAGCTTAGGTTCTACGAACACCGGGGAGCTGTTTTTT.

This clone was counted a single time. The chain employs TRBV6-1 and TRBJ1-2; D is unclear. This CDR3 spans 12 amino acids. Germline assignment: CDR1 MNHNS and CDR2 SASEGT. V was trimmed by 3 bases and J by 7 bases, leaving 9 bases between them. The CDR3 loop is CASSDYAFGYTF. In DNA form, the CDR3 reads TGTGCCAGCAGTGATTATGCGTTTGGCTACACCTTC.

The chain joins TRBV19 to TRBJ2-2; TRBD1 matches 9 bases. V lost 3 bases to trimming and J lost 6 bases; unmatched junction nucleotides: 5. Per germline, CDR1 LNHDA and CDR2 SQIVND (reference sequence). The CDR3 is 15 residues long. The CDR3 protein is CASSIPRQGAGELFF. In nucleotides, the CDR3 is TGTGCCAGTAGTATCCCGAGACAGGGGGCCGGGGAGCTGTTTTTT.

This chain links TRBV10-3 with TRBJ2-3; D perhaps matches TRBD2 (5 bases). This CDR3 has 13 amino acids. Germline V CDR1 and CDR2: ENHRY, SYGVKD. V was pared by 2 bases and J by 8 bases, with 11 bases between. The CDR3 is CAISEADGGTQYF. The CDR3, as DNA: TGTGCCATCAGTGAGGCTGACGGAGGTACGCAGTATTTT.

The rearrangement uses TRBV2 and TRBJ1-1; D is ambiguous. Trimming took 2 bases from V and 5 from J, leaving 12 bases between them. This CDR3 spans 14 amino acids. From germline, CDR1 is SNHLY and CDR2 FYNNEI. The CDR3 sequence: CASSENGVGTEAFF. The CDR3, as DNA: TGTGCCAGCAGTGAAAACGGGGTTGGTACTGAAGCTTTCTTT.

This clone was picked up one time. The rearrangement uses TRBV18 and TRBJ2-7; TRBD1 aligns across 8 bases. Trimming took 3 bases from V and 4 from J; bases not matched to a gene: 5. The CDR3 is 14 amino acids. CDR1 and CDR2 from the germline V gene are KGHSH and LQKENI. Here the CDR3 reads CASSPQGAGYEQYF. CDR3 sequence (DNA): TGTGCCAGCTCACCTCAGGGGGCTGGGTACGAGCAGTACTTC.

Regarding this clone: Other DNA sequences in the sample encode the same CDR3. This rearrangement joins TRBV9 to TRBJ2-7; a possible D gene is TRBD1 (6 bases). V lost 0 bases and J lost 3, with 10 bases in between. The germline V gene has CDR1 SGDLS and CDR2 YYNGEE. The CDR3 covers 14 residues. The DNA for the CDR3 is TGTGCCAGCAGCGTAGAACAGGGCAGCTACGAGCAGTACTTC. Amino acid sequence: CASSVEQGSYEQYF. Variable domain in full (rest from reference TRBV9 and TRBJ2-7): DSGVTQTPKHLITATGQRVTLRCSPRSGDLSVYWYQQSLDQGLQFLIQYYNGEERAKGNILERFSAQQFPDLHSELNLSSLELGDSALYFCASSVEQGSYEQYFGPGTRLTVT.

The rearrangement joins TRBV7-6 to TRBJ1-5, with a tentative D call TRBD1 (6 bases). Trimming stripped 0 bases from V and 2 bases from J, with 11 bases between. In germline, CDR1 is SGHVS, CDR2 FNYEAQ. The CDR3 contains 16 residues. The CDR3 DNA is TGTGCCAGCAGCTTAGCGGCAGGGGCGGGCAATCAGCCCCAGCATTTT. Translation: CASSLAAGAGNQPQHF.

CDR3 loop: CASTTSPGKAFF. The DNA of the CDR3 is TGTGCCAGCACCACCTCCCCGGGGAAGGCTTTCTTT. The chain has TRBV28 and TRBJ1-1; D is unresolved. This CDR3 has 12 residues. The V end lost 7 bases, the J end lost 11 bases, and 17 bases lay between the germline ends. In germline, CDR1 is MDHEN, CDR2 SYDVKM.

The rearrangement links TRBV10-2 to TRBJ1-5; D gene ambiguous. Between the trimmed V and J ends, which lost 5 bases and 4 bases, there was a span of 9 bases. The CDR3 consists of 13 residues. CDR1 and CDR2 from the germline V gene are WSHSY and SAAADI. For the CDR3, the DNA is TGCGCCAGCAGTAGTAACTGGAATCAGCCCCAGCATTTT. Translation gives CASSSNWNQPQHF.

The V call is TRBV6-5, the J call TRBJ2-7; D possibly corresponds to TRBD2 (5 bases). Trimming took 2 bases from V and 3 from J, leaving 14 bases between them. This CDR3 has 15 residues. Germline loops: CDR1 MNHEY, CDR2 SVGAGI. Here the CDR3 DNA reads TGTGCCAGCAGTTACGCTTGGGTCGGGGTCTACGAGCAGTACTTC. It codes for CASSYAWVGVYEQYF.

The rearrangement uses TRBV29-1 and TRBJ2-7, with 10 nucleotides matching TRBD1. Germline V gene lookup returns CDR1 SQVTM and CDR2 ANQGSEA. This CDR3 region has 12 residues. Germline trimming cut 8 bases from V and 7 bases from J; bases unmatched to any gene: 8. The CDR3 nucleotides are TGCAGCATCGCGGGACAGGGGAGAGAGCAGTACTTC. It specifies CSIAGQGREQYF.

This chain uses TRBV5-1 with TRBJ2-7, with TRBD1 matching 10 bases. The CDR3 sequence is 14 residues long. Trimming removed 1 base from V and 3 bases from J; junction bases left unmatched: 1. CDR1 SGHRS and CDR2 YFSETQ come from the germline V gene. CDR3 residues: CASSLWTGGYEQYF. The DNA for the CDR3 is TGCGCCAGCAGCTTGTGGACAGGGGGCTACGAGCAGTACTTC. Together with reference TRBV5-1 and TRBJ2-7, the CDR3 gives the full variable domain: KAGVTQTPRYLIKTRGQQVTLSCSPISGHRSVSWYQQTPGQGLQFLFEYFSETQRNKGNFPGRFSGRQFSNSRSEMNVSTLELGDSALYLCASSLWTGGYEQYFGPGTRLTVT.

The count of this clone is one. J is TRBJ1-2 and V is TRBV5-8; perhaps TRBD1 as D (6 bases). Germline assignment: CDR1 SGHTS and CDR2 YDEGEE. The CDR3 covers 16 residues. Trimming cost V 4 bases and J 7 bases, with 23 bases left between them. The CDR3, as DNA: TGTGCCAGCAGCCCTAAGGCCAGGGACATCGGTCGTGGCTACACCTTC. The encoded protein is CASSPKARDIGRGYTF.

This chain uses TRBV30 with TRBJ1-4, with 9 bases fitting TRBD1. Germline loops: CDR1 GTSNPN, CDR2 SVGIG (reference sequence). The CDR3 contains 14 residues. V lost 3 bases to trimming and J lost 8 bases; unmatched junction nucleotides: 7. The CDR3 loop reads CAWRKQGAREKLFF. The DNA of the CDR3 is TGTGCCTGGAGGAAACAGGGGGCACGGGAAAAACTGTTTTTT.